The present entry profiles one TCR beta chain with its context. Antigen specificity is unknown. V was shortened by 3 bases and J by 5 bases, with 7 bases between the two germline ends. The CDR3 runs 12 residues. Germline loops: CDR1 MGHDK, CDR2 SYGVNS. The data belong to a study of T cell responses to AZD1222 COVID-19 vaccine. Study results and caveats: Variant regions that are unmutated are reportedly the target of nearly half of spike-specific TCRs. An increase in Spike-specific TCR breadth and depth was observed after two AZD1222 doses. Sampling captured repertoires only after the peak T cell response.

Measured with immunoSEQ multiplex PCR; TCRdb has only the in-frame clones, and not every one. The table includes 99,000 or so clones, over 90% detected once. The sample in question was peripheral blood, obtained on day 0 of AZD1222 vaccination. The chain joins TRBV25-1 to TRBJ1-1; no definite D call. The sequence came from an adult in good health. The CDR3 DNA follows: TGTGCCAGCAGTGAGATAGGGACTGAAGCTTTCTTT. Translated: CASSEIGTEAFF.